These 25 T cell receptor beta chains originate from one sample sequenced in a study of blood T cell repertoires in COVID-19. Profiling relied on immunoSEQ multiplex PCR, and the TCRdb table lists in-frame clones only, not all of them. Of about 210,000 clones listed, around 86% are singletons. Sequenced: PBMCs or T cells enriched from blood (not recorded which). The receptors derive from a man aged 35 to 55 with acute COVID-19.

This clone appeared a few times. V and J are TRBV19 and TRBJ2-1; D unresolved. Trimming removed 1 base at V and 5 bases at J, with 12 bases between. The CDR3 loop spans 15 amino acids. In germline, CDR1 is LNHDA, CDR2 SQIVND (reference sequence). The CDR3 bases are TGTGCCAGTAGTATAGGCCTAGTAGGTCACAATGAGCAGTTCTTC. Translating it yields CASSIGLVGHNEQFF. The full variable domain, with the rest looked up from reference TRBV19 and TRBJ2-1, is DGGITQSPKYLFRKEGQNVTLSCEQNLNHDAMYWYRQDPGQGLRLIYYSQIVNDFQKGDIAEGYSVSREKKESFPLTVTSAQKNPTAFYLCASSIGLVGHNEQFFGPGTRLTVL.

The chain couples TRBV30 to TRBJ1-6; D not resolved. Per the germline V gene, CDR1 is GTSNPN and CDR2 is SVGIG (reference sequence). V shed 0 bases and J shed 16 bases, with 13 bases lying between them. The length of the CDR3 is 12 residues. The CDR3: CAWSVRGGRLHF. The CDR3 coding sequence is TGTGCCTGGAGTGTACGGGGAGGCAGGCTCCACTTT.

The chain joins TRBV2 to TRBJ1-1, with 10 nucleotides matching TRBD1. Germline V gene sequence: CDR1 SNHLY, CDR2 FYNNEI. V shed 8 bases and J 5 bases; nucleotides not matched to a gene: 2. The CDR3 has 12 residues. DNA of the CDR3: TGTGCCAGCGACAGGGGGCAGACTGAAGCTTTCTTT. It specifies CASDRGQTEAFF.

The chain uses TRBV14 and TRBJ2-3, with a possible D match to TRBD2 (5 bases). CDR1 is SGHDN and CDR2 is FVKESK in the germline V gene. Trimming stripped 1 base from V and 10 bases from J, with 12 bases between. This CDR3 is 13 amino acids long. The CDR3 nucleotides read TGTGCCAGCAGCCAAGTTCGCGGGCCCGCGCAGTATTTT. Translation: CASSQVRGPAQYF.

This rearrangement joins TRBV10-3 to TRBJ1-5; 8 bases match TRBD1. Germline lookup yields CDR1 ENHRY and CDR2 SYGVKD. The CDR3 runs 13 residues. V shed 8 bases, J shed 5 bases, and the junction held 5 bases outside the gene matches. CDR3 coding DNA: TGTGCCATCGCGGGACAGGCCGATCAGCCCCAGCATTTT. This sequence encodes CAIAGQADQPQHF.

The gene calls are TRBV19 and TRBJ1-5; 8 positions agree with TRBD1. The length of the CDR3 is 17 residues. Trimming at V came to 6 bases and at J to 3 bases, leaving 13 bases not matched to a gene. Germline V CDR1 and CDR2: LNHDA, SQIVND (reference sequence). CDR3 loop: CASSTPQGGRNNQPQHF. For the CDR3, the DNA is TGTGCCAGTAGCACCCCACAGGGGGGGAGGAACAATCAGCCCCAGCATTTT.

The chain employs TRBV28 and TRBJ2-2; 12 bases agree with TRBD2. J lost 6 bases, V lost 6 bases, and 5 bases had no gene match. The CDR3 has 15 residues. The germline gives CDR1 MDHEN, CDR2 SYDVKM. The CDR3, as DNA: TGTGCCAGCAGACTAGCGGGAGGCCGGGCCGGGGAGCTGTTTTTT. Residues: CASRLAGGRAGELFF.

This clone occurred a few times. V and J are TRBV5-5 and TRBJ2-1; 10 bases agree with TRBD2. The CDR3 is 17 residues long. Germline-derived CDR1 and CDR2 are SGHKS and YYEKEE (reference sequence). Unmatched junction bases numbered 9, after V lost 2 bases and J lost 4 bases. This CDR3 is CASSFIFEAGGYNEQFF. The DNA of the CDR3 is TGTGCCAGCAGCTTTATATTCGAAGCGGGGGGGTACAATGAGCAGTTCTTC. The full variable domain, with the rest looked up from reference TRBV5-5 and TRBJ2-1, is DAGVTQSPTHLIKTRGQQVTLRCSPISGHKSVSWYQQVLGQGPQFIFQYYEKEERGRGNFPDRFSARQFPNYSSELNVNALLLGDSALYLCASSFIFEAGGYNEQFFGPGTRLTVL.

The rearrangement uses TRBV3-1 (or the pseudogene TRBV3-2) and TRBJ2-3; TRBD2 is a possible D gene (6 bases). Looked up from germline, CDR1 is LGHDT and CDR2 is YNNKEL (reference sequence). The CDR3 is 18 residues long. V shed 4 bases and J shed 6 bases, with 26 bases lying between them. The CDR3 loop reads CASSPGVERTYSRDTQYF. In nucleotides, the CDR3 is TGTGCCAGCAGCCCGGGGGTCGAGCGGACCTATTCCAGGGATACGCAGTATTTT.

The J gene is TRBJ2-7, the V gene TRBV11-1, with a possible D match to TRBD1 (6 bases). Between the trimmed V and J ends, which lost 5 bases and 0 bases, there was a span of 11 bases. Germline V gene lookup returns CDR1 SGHAT and CDR2 FQDESV (reference sequence). The CDR3 is made up of 14 amino acids. The CDR3: CASSVSDSSYEQYF. CDR3 bases: TGTGCCAGCAGCGTCTCGGACAGCTCCTACGAGCAGTACTTC. Variable domain in full (rest from reference TRBV11-1 and TRBJ2-7): EAEVAQSPRYKITEKSQAVAFWCDPISGHATLYWYRQILGQGPELLVQFQDESVVDDSQLPKDRFSAERLKGVDSTLKIQPAELGDSAMYLCASSVSDSSYEQYFGPGTRLTVT.

This sequence joins TRBV4-2 and TRBJ2-3; D is possibly TRBD2 (5 bases). Per the germline V gene, CDR1 is LGHNA and CDR2 is YNFKEQ. This CDR3 has 12 amino acids. V lost 8 bases and J 2 bases, leaving 8 bases between the germline ends. This CDR3 reads CASGESTDTQYF. The CDR3 region has the DNA TGTGCCAGCGGGGAGTCCACAGATACGCAGTATTTT.

This rearrangement joins TRBV5-1 to TRBJ1-1; tentative D call: TRBD1 (6 bases). Germline CDR1 reads SGHRS; CDR2 reads YFSETQ. The CDR3 covers 14 residues. Between the trimmed V and J ends, which lost 6 bases and 0 bases, there was a span of 12 bases. The chain's CDR3 is CASTLTGMNTEAFF. The CDR3 DNA reads TGCGCCAGCACCCTAACAGGGATGAACACTGAAGCTTTCTTT.

The V gene is TRBV29-1, the J gene TRBJ2-5; 8 nucleotides match TRBD1. V was clipped by 6 bases and J by 5 bases; unmatched bases: 17. The germline V gene encodes CDR1 SQVTM and CDR2 ANQGSEA. The CDR3 consists of 16 residues. CDR3 bases: TGCAGCGTGGAGTGGAAGAGGGCAGGGGGCTGGGAGACCCAGTACTTC. Its translation is CSVEWKRAGGWETQYF.

A note on this clone: The sample carries other DNA sequences with the same CDR3. The V and J genes are TRBV6-2 or TRBV6-3 and TRBJ2-7; 7 nucleotides align to TRBD2. The CDR3 covers 13 residues. CDR1 and CDR2 (germline): MNHEY, SVGEGT. V trimming: 6 bases; J trimming: 0 bases; junction bases outside the gene matches: 2. The CDR3 reads CASSRTSSYEQYF. As DNA, the CDR3 is TGTGCCAGCAGCCGGACTAGCTCCTACGAGCAGTACTTC.

This chain links TRBV29-1 with TRBJ1-5; no clear D gene. V lost 4 bases and J lost 1, with 8 bases in between. The CDR3 is made up of 13 amino acids. Germline-derived CDR1 and CDR2 are SQVTM and ANQGSEA. CDR3 sequence reads: CSVGFGSNQPQHF. The CDR3 coding sequence is TGCAGCGTTGGCTTCGGGAGCAATCAGCCCCAGCATTTT.

The chain employs TRBV24-1 and TRBJ1-2; tentatively, D is TRBD1 (6 bases). V was cut by 4 bases and J by 5 bases, with 16 bases left in between. This CDR3 is built from 15 residues. Germline V gene lookup returns CDR1 KGHDR and CDR2 SFDVKD. The CDR3 DNA reads as TGTGCCACCAGTGACAACAGGGAGTCCCTTTATGGCTACACCTTC. Encoded protein: CATSDNRESLYGYTF.

The V and J genes are TRBV4-1 and TRBJ2-4; D is unresolved. Trimming pared 5 bases from V and 0 bases from J, leaving 11 bases between. CDR1 is MGHRA, CDR2 YSYEKL, per germline. The CDR3 length is 15 residues. This CDR3 reads CASSASPLAKNIQYF. CDR3 sequence (DNA): TGCGCCAGCAGCGCGAGCCCCCTAGCCAAAAACATTCAGTACTTC.

The V call is TRBV4-1, the J call TRBJ1-1; D remains ambiguous. Between the trimmed V and J ends, which lost 1 base and 5 bases, there was a span of 11 bases. Germline values: CDR1 MGHRA, CDR2 YSYEKL. This CDR3 is 14 amino acids long. CDR3 loop: CASSQARMRTEAFF. Here the CDR3 DNA reads TGCGCCAGCAGCCAAGCTAGGATGAGGACTGAAGCTTTCTTT.

The gene calls are TRBV7-2 and TRBJ2-1, with 9 bases aligning to TRBD2. V dropped 2 bases and J dropped 4; count of bases not matched to a gene: 9. The CDR3 contains 17 residues. The germline gives CDR1 SGHTA, CDR2 FQGNSA. The CDR3 loop reads CASSLQWLTSGYNEQFF. For the CDR3, the DNA is TGTGCCAGCAGCTTACAGTGGTTAACTAGCGGGTACAATGAGCAGTTCTTC.

The chain has TRBV6-5 and TRBJ2-7; 8 bases line up with TRBD2. V shed 6 bases, J shed 3 bases, and the junction held 4 bases outside the gene matches. This CDR3 has 13 residues. Germline V gene data show CDR1 as MNHEY and CDR2 as SVGAGI. The DNA for the CDR3 is TGTGCCAGCAGGCGGGGGGCCGTCTACGAGCAGTACTTC. This encodes CASRRGAVYEQYF.

To note about this clone: Distinct nucleotide sequences in the sample also encode this CDR3. The gene calls are TRBV7-9 and TRBJ1-2, with 7 nucleotides matching TRBD1. The V gene end was trimmed by 1 base and the J gene end by 3 bases; junction bases not matched to a gene: 2. CDR1 SEHNR and CDR2 FQNEAQ come from the germline V gene (reference sequence). The CDR3 is made up of 14 amino acids. This CDR3 is CASSLGQGDYGYTF. CDR3 sequence (DNA): TGTGCCAGCAGCTTAGGACAGGGAGACTATGGCTACACCTTC.

This sequence joins TRBV18 and TRBJ2-7, with no clear D. Trimming stripped 2 bases from V and 3 bases from J, with 8 bases between. CDR3 size: 13 residues. CDR1 is KGHSH and CDR2 is LQKENI in the germline V gene. Here the CDR3 reads CASSPGFLYEQYF. CDR3 DNA: TGTGCCAGCTCACCAGGCTTCCTCTACGAGCAGTACTTC.

This clone appeared a single time. This rearrangement joins TRBV6-2 or TRBV6-3 to TRBJ1-2; D unresolved. CDR3 length: 15 residues. Per germline, CDR1 MNHEY and CDR2 SVGEGT. The V gene lost 7 bases and the J gene lost 2 bases, with 17 bases spanning the gap. As DNA, the CDR3 is TGTGCCAGCACCCCGTTCTACGAGGGAAACTATGGCTACACCTTC. Encoded protein: CASTPFYEGNYGYTF.

The CDR3 coding sequence is TGTGCCAGCAGCCCTCGGACAGGGAACTATGGCTACACCTTC. This codes for CASSPRTGNYGYTF. The V call is TRBV7-9, the J call TRBJ1-2; 8 bases align to TRBD1. Trimming removed 5 bases from V and 2 bases from J; junction bases left unmatched: 4. Per germline, CDR1 SEHNR and CDR2 FQNEAQ (reference sequence). The CDR3 loop spans 14 amino acids.

J is TRBJ1-2 and V is TRBV4-3; maybe TRBD1 (5 bases). The CDR3 has 15 residues. Trimming left V 1 base short and J 2 bases short, with 11 bases between. Germline lookup yields CDR1 LGHNA and CDR2 YSLEER. The CDR3 coding sequence is TGCGCCAGCAGCCAAGGTTCAGGACAAAACTATGGCTACACCTTC. It specifies CASSQGSGQNYGYTF.